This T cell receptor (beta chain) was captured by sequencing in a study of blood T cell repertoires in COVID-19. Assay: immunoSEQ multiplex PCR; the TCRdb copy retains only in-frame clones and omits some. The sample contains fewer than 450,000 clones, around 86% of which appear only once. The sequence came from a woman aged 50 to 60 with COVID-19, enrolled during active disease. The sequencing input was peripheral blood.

The CDR3 DNA reads as TGTGCCAGCAGCCAAGGTGGAGGGAGTCAATACAATGAGCAGTTCTTC. It specifies CASSQGGGSQYNEQFF. This chain uses TRBV4-2 with TRBJ2-1, with a possible D match to TRBD2 (6 bases). The CDR3 has 16 residues. V lost 1 base to trimming and J lost 4 bases, with 14 bases between them. Looked up from germline, CDR1 is LGHNA and CDR2 is YNFKEQ.